The 9 T cell receptor beta chains below all came from one sample that was sequenced in a study of shared clonotypes between healthy human individuals. Here immunoSEQ multiplex PCR was the method, and the copy in TCRdb shows in-frame clones only, minus some. Here the sample spans about 2 million clones, approximately 94% being singletons. Selected positively for CCR7 and CD45RO-negative, naive CD8 cells excluded terminally differentiated effector memory CD45RA+ cells. The source material was naive CD8+ T cells sorted from blood. The receptor set was obtained from a man younger than 35 in good health.

Concerning this clone: The sample contains more than one DNA sequence encoding this CDR3. Here the CDR3 reads CASSDRQGDQPQHF. CDR3 nucleotides: TGTGCCAGCAGTGATAGGCAGGGGGATCAGCCCCAGCATTTT. This chain links TRBV2 with TRBJ1-5; 7 nucleotides line up with TRBD1. The CDR3 contains 14 residues. The V gene end was trimmed by 3 bases and the J gene end by 5 bases; junction bases not matched to a gene: 4. Germline loops: CDR1 SNHLY, CDR2 FYNNEI.

The chain recombines TRBV13 with TRBJ2-1; D is unresolved. The CDR3 consists of 16 residues. Deletions cut 4 bases from V and 1 base from J, with 14 bases between. Per the germline V gene, CDR1 is PRHDT and CDR2 is FYEKMQ (reference sequence). The CDR3 nucleotides read TGTGCCAGCAGCTGGTTACAGAGTGATTCCTACAATGAGCAGTTCTTC. Translated, it gives CASSWLQSDSYNEQFF. Complete variable domain (other parts from reference TRBV13 and TRBJ2-1): AAGVIQSPRHLIKEKRETATLKCYPIPRHDTVYWYQQGPGQDPQFLISFYEKMQSDKGSIPDRFSAQQFSDYHSELNMSSLELGDSALYFCASSWLQSDSYNEQFFGPGTRLTVL.

The chain uses TRBV7-9 and TRBJ2-3, with D tentatively TRBD2 (6 bases). Germline assignment: CDR1 SEHNR and CDR2 FQNEAQ (reference sequence). CDR3 size: 15 residues. The germline V and J ends were trimmed by 5 bases and 2 bases, with 14 bases remaining between them. CDR3 region: CASSPPAGNTDTQYF. In nucleotides, the CDR3 is TGTGCCAGCAGCCCACCCGCGGGGAACACAGATACGCAGTATTTT.

In regard to this clone: Additional DNA sequences in this sample encode the identical CDR3. The V gene is TRBV7-9, the J gene TRBJ2-7; no definite D call. CDR1 and CDR2 (germline): SEHNR, FQNEAQ (reference sequence). Trimming cost V 3 bases and J 1 base, with 7 bases left between them. This CDR3 is built from 13 residues. CDR3 loop: CASSFGASYEQYF. The CDR3, as DNA: TGTGCCAGCAGCTTTGGCGCTTCCTACGAGCAGTACTTC.

The chain couples TRBV6-5 to TRBJ1-5; D is unresolved. CDR1 is MNHEY, CDR2 SVGAGI, per germline. Trimming removed 2 bases from V and 0 bases from J, with 5 bases in between. This CDR3 is 14 amino acids long. The CDR3 bases are TGTGCCAGCAGTTACCTGAGTAGCAATCAGCCCCAGCATTTT. Amino acid sequence: CASSYLSSNQPQHF.

In the case of this clone: It may be a read error: a sequence one base away is much more abundant. Distinct nucleotide sequences in the sample also encode this CDR3. The rearrangement uses TRBV9 and TRBJ2-7; TRBD2 aligns across 11 bases. The CDR3 loop spans 14 amino acids. Germline lookup yields CDR1 SGDLS and CDR2 YYNGEE. Trimming took 3 bases from V and 5 from J; bases not matched to a gene: 4. The CDR3 loop is CASSASGRLDEQYF. The CDR3 DNA follows: TGTGCCAGCAGCGCTAGCGGGAGGCTGGACGAGCAGTACTTC.

The chain is built from TRBV28 and TRBJ2-3; 7 bases line up with TRBD2. Germline V CDR1 and CDR2: MDHEN, SYDVKM. The CDR3 extends over 19 amino acids. The ends lost 2 bases at V and 0 bases at J; junction bases unmatched: 14. The CDR3 here is CASSLTLAEPQGSTDTQYF. The CDR3 bases are TGTGCCAGCAGTTTAACCCTAGCGGAGCCCCAAGGTAGCACAGATACGCAGTATTTT.

Regarding this clone: Additional DNA sequences in this sample encode the identical CDR3. CDR3 sequence: CASSSSGTSTDTQYF. CDR3 DNA sequence: TGTGCCAGCAGCTCGAGTGGTACTAGCACAGATACGCAGTATTTT. V is TRBV7-9 and J is TRBJ2-3, with D unclear. Germline assignment: CDR1 SEHNR and CDR2 FQNEAQ (reference sequence). Trimming shortened V by 4 bases and J by 0 bases, and 11 bases separated the two germline ends. There are 15 residues in the CDR3.

Worth noting for this clone: The identical CDR3 is also encoded by other nucleotide sequences in the sample. The chain is built from TRBV28 and TRBJ2-1; D unclear. The length of the CDR3 is 10 residues. The germline gives CDR1 MDHEN, CDR2 SYDVKM. Trimming shortened V by 8 bases and J by 4 bases, and 3 bases separated the two germline ends. For the CDR3, the DNA is TGTGCCAGCGGGTACAATGAGCAGTTCTTC. Translation gives CASGYNEQFF.